This entry lists 30 T cell receptor beta chains sequenced from one sample in a study of vaccination and CD4 T cells after COVID-19. Their recognized antigens are unknown. The Oncomine TCR Beta short-read assay sequenced DNA from cultured CD4+ T cells. TCRdb re-analysed the PCR reads in MiXCR, keeping a single row per CDR3 protein. The sample carries some 10,000 distinct CDR3 sequences, around two thirds recorded once. Treatment indicated: 10-day PBMC culture with coronavirus spike peptide pools or control peptides (ViraFEST assay). The sequencing input was CD4+ T cells from blood, cultured in vitro. The receptor set was obtained from a human donor who had recovered from COVID-19.

V and J are TRBV7-9 and TRBJ2-2; no firm D call. CDR1 and CDR2 from the germline V gene are SEHNR and FQNEAQ (reference sequence). The CDR3 loop spans 14 amino acids. The germline V and J ends were trimmed by 5 bases and 5 bases, with 12 bases remaining between them. CDR3 DNA sequence: TGTGCCAGCAGCCCATCAACCCCGACCGGGGAGCTGTTTTTT. Translated: CASSPSTPTGELFF. The full variable domain, its missing parts supplied by reference TRBV7-9 and TRBJ2-2, is DTGVSQNPRHKITKRGQNVTFRCDPISEHNRLYWYRQTLGQGPEFLTYFQNEAQLEKSRLLSDRFSAERPKGSFSTLEIQRTEQGDSAMYLCASSPSTPTGELFFGEGSRLTVL.

This clonotype was observed a few times. V usage is TRBV20-1 and J usage is TRBJ1-1, with D perhaps matching TRBD1 (5 bases). In germline, CDR1 is DFQATT, CDR2 SNEGSKA (reference sequence). This CDR3 is 15 amino acids long. V gave up 6 bases and J gave up 5 bases, with 22 bases separating them. Here the CDR3 reads CSAFAMEGPGTEAFF. The CDR3 coding sequence is TGCAGTGCCTTTGCCATGGAGGGGCCGGGGACTGAAGCTTTCTTT.

The chain recombines TRBV19 with TRBJ2-7, with 7 bases identical to TRBD2. J was trimmed by 3 bases and V by 6 bases; bases with no gene match: 8. Germline CDR1 and CDR2: LNHDA and SQIVND (reference sequence). The CDR3 is 14 residues long. The CDR3, as DNA: TGTGCCAGTAGAGACGAGTCTAGCGGCTACGAGCAGTACTTC. Translating gives CASRDESSGYEQYF.

The gene calls are TRBV20-1 and TRBJ1-4, with D hard to call. The germline gives CDR1 DFQATT, CDR2 SNEGSKA (reference sequence). The CDR3 spans 13 residues. The V end was cut by 3 bases, the J end by 8 bases, with 13 bases between. CDR3 amino acids: CSASVPGREKLFF. CDR3 in DNA: TGCAGTGCTAGTGTGCCAGGTCGGGAAAAACTGTTTTTT.

The V gene is TRBV24-1, the J gene TRBJ2-1; 10 positions agree with TRBD1. The CDR3 has 18 residues. Germline lookup yields CDR1 KGHDR and CDR2 SFDVKD. V was clipped by 4 bases and J by 4 bases; unmatched bases: 12. The CDR3 protein is CATSDPGQGGSGYNEQFF. CDR3 sequence (DNA): TGTGCCACCAGTGACCCAGGACAGGGGGGTTCTGGGTACAATGAGCAGTTCTTC.

This chain joins TRBV18 and TRBJ1-5; D not resolved. Germline CDR1 is KGHSH and CDR2 is LQKENI. CDR3 length: 13 amino acids. Trimming took off 2 bases at V and 3 bases at J, with 5 bases between the two ends. CDR3 loop: CASSPTVNQPQHF. In DNA form, the CDR3 reads TGTGCCAGCTCACCAACGGTCAATCAGCCCCAGCATTTT.

This chain joins TRBV6-1 and TRBJ1-1, with TRBD1 as a possible D gene (6 bases). The ends were cut back, 6 bases at V and 0 bases at J, with 11 bases in the middle. The CDR3 has 14 amino acids. Germline CDR1 is MNHNS and CDR2 is SASEGT. CDR3 DNA sequence: TGTGCCAGCAGCTTCGGACAGATGAACACTGAAGCTTTCTTT. It is translated as CASSFGQMNTEAFF.

The chain employs TRBV7-8 and TRBJ1-5; 7 nucleotides match TRBD1. V lost 1 base and J lost 5; bases outside the gene matches: 5. CDR1 and CDR2 from the germline V gene are SGHVS and FQNEAQ. The CDR3 consists of 15 residues. The CDR3 loop reads CASSLGRGLYQPQHF. The CDR3 DNA is TGTGCCAGCAGCTTAGGTAGGGGGCTGTATCAGCCCCAGCATTTT. The variable domain in full, completed from reference TRBV7-8 and TRBJ1-5, reads GAGVSQSPRYKVAKRGQDVALRCDPISGHVSLFWYQQALGQGPEFLTYFQNEAQLDKSGLPSDRFFAERPEGSVSTLKIQRTQQEDSAVYLCASSLGRGLYQPQHFGDGTRLSIL.

The V gene is TRBV7-2, the J gene TRBJ1-3; 8 nucleotides match TRBD1. The CDR3 loop spans 18 amino acids. Germline CDR1 reads SGHTA; CDR2 reads FQGNSA. After removal of 7 bases from V and 0 bases from J, the junction contained 14 bases not matched to a gene. This chain's CDR3 is CASKWGGQGATSGNTIYF. In DNA form, the CDR3 reads TGTGCCAGCAAATGGGGGGGCCAGGGGGCAACCTCTGGAAACACCATATATTTT.

The rearrangement joins TRBV7-2 to TRBJ2-2; the match to TRBD2 covers 10 bases. V dropped 2 bases and J dropped 6; count of bases not matched to a gene: 3. From germline, CDR1 is SGHTA and CDR2 FQGNSA. This CDR3 has 15 amino acids. CDR3 in DNA: TGTGCCAGCAGCTTATTAAGCGGGGGGGCCGGGGAGCTGTTTTTT. It codes for CASSLLSGGAGELFF.

The gene calls are TRBV20-1 and TRBJ1-6; D remains unclear. Trimming removed 3 bases at V and 6 bases at J, with 6 bases between. Germline V gene sequence: CDR1 DFQATT, CDR2 SNEGSKA (reference sequence). CDR3 length: 12 amino acids. The CDR3 spells CSASWGNSPLHF. The CDR3 nucleotides are TGCAGTGCTAGTTGGGGTAATTCACCCCTCCACTTT.

The rearrangement joins TRBV6-1 to TRBJ2-7; TRBD1 agrees at 11 bases. The trim removed 4 bases at V and 1 base at J, leaving 9 bases unmatched. The CDR3 consists of 17 residues. Germline values: CDR1 MNHNS, CDR2 SASEGT. This CDR3 reads CASSVRVGTGGSYEQYF. The CDR3 nucleotides read TGTGCCAGCAGTGTAAGGGTAGGGACAGGGGGGTCCTACGAGCAGTACTTC.

The rearrangement links TRBV5-1 to TRBJ2-1; D is unclear. Trimming stripped 0 bases from V and 5 bases from J, with 12 bases between. Germline loops: CDR1 SGHRS, CDR2 YFSETQ. CDR3 length: 15 residues. In nucleotides, the CDR3 is TGCGCCAGCAGCTTGGGTGTTGCAGTCAACAATGAGCAGTTCTTC. Translated: CASSLGVAVNNEQFF. Full variable domain (rest looked up from reference TRBV5-1 and TRBJ2-1): KAGVTQTPRYLIKTRGQQVTLSCSPISGHRSVSWYQQTPGQGLQFLFEYFSETQRNKGNFPGRFSGRQFSNSRSEMNVSTLELGDSALYLCASSLGVAVNNEQFFGPGTRLTVL.

This clonotype has only one observation. V gene TRBV7-9 combines with J gene TRBJ1-2; D gene ambiguous. This CDR3 is 15 amino acids long. Trimming left V 3 bases short and J 2 bases short, with 13 bases between. Germline V gives CDR1 SEHNR, CDR2 FQNEAQ (reference sequence). In DNA, the CDR3 is TGTGCCAGCAGCTTCAGTAGTAGTTCCAACTATGGCTACACCTTC. Amino acid sequence: CASSFSSSSNYGYTF.

This clonotype occurred a few times. The gene calls are TRBV6-5 and TRBJ2-5; 9 bases fit TRBD1. V lost 4 bases to trimming and J lost 4 bases; unmatched junction nucleotides: 7. Germline V gene lookup returns CDR1 MNHEY and CDR2 SVGAGI. The CDR3 covers 15 residues. Written as DNA, the CDR3 is TGTGCCAGCAGTTCCGGACAGGGGTGGGGAGAGACCCAGTACTTC. Residues: CASSSGQGWGETQYF.

The chain employs TRBV24-1 and TRBJ1-5; 7 nucleotides line up with TRBD1. The CDR3 loop spans 16 amino acids. Germline values: CDR1 KGHDR, CDR2 SFDVKD. V was pared by 2 bases and J by 4 bases, with 7 bases of the junction left unmatched. The CDR3 loop is CATSDSRTGNNQPQHF. DNA of the CDR3: TGTGCCACCAGTGATTCCAGGACAGGTAATAATCAGCCCCAGCATTTT.

The chain joins TRBV20-1 to TRBJ2-5, with TRBD2 matching over 9 bases. The CDR3 totals 13 residues. The germline CDR1 and CDR2 sequences are DFQATT and SNEGSKA (reference sequence). V dropped 3 bases and J dropped 5; count of bases not matched to a gene: 4. The CDR3 DNA follows: TGCAGTGCTAGGGCGGGAGGGTGGGAGACCCAGTACTTC. Its translation is CSARAGGWETQYF.

This rearrangement joins TRBV23-1 to TRBJ2-7, with 11 bases that match TRBD2. TRBV23-1 is annotated as an ORF whose role is uncertain. V trimming: 1 base; J trimming: 0 bases; junction bases outside the gene matches: 11. There are 19 residues in the CDR3. CDR3: CASSQLSLAGGLNSYEQYF. The CDR3 DNA reads TGCGCCAGCAGTCAATTATCCCTAGCGGGGGGCCTGAACTCCTACGAGCAGTACTTC.

The rearrangement uses TRBV5-1 and TRBJ1-1; 9 bases map to TRBD1. Unmatched junction bases numbered 9, after V lost 3 bases and J lost 3 bases. The CDR3 covers 16 residues. Germline values: CDR1 SGHRS, CDR2 YFSETQ. DNA of the CDR3: TGCGCCAGCAGCTCCAACAGGGGGCAAGGGGACACTGAAGCTTTCTTT. This gives the protein CASSSNRGQGDTEAFF. Variable domain in full (rest from reference TRBV5-1 and TRBJ1-1): KAGVTQTPRYLIKTRGQQVTLSCSPISGHRSVSWYQQTPGQGLQFLFEYFSETQRNKGNFPGRFSGRQFSNSRSEMNVSTLELGDSALYLCASSSNRGQGDTEAFFGQGTRLTVV.

The chain links TRBV28 to TRBJ1-1; D gene uncertain. CDR1 MDHEN and CDR2 SYDVKM come from the germline V gene. There are 12 residues in the CDR3. The V and J ends lost 6 bases and 3 bases respectively, with 8 bases between them. The CDR3 sequence is CASRSGYTEAFF. The CDR3 region has the DNA TGTGCCAGCAGGAGTGGTTACACTGAAGCTTTCTTT.

This clonotype was seen a few times. The chain carries TRBV6-1 and TRBJ1-2; 10 bases line up with TRBD1. Germline V CDR1 and CDR2: MNHNS, SASEGT. Trimming at V came to 4 bases and at J to 4 bases, leaving 3 bases not matched to a gene. The CDR3 contains 14 residues. Here the CDR3 DNA reads TGTGCCAGCAGTGGCGACAGGGGGCCCTATGGCTACACCTTC. It codes for CASSGDRGPYGYTF.

The chain carries TRBV20-1 and TRBJ2-1, with 9 bases identical to TRBD2. The CDR3 loop spans 13 amino acids. Germline V lookup: CDR1 DFQATT, CDR2 SNEGSKA (reference sequence). The V and J ends lost 7 bases and 7 bases, in that order; junction bases with no gene match: 8. CDR3 loop: CSVRGRAVNEQFF. CDR3 DNA sequence: TGCAGTGTCCGCGGGAGGGCCGTGAATGAGCAGTTCTTC.

The V and J genes are TRBV7-9 and TRBJ2-1; TRBD2 matches at 14 bases. Germline values: CDR1 SEHNR, CDR2 FQNEAQ (reference sequence). V trimming: 1 base; J trimming: 8 bases; junction bases outside the gene matches: 10. There are 18 residues in the CDR3. As DNA, the CDR3 is TGTGCCAGCAGCTTAGAGAGAGGGACTAGCGGGAGTTTTTATGAGCAGTTCTTC. Residues: CASSLERGTSGSFYEQFF. Variable domain in full (rest from reference TRBV7-9 and TRBJ2-1): DTGVSQNPRHKITKRGQNVTFRCDPISEHNRLYWYRQTLGQGPEFLTYFQNEAQLEKSRLLSDRFSAERPKGSFSTLEIQRTEQGDSAMYLCASSLERGTSGSFYEQFFGPGTRLTVL.

The V call is TRBV7-2, the J call TRBJ2-1; D gene ambiguous. V shed 4 bases and J shed 4 bases, with 8 bases lying between them. Germline CDR1 and CDR2: SGHTA and FQGNSA. CDR3 size: 13 residues. CDR3 sequence: CASSSARYNEQFF. DNA of the CDR3: TGTGCCAGCAGCTCCGCACGGTACAATGAGCAGTTCTTC.

The genes are TRBV29-1 and TRBJ2-5, with 9 bases matching TRBD1. Per the germline V gene, CDR1 is SQVTM and CDR2 is ANQGSEA. V dropped 6 bases and J dropped 5; count of bases not matched to a gene: 7. This CDR3 is 13 amino acids long. The DNA of the CDR3 is TGCAGCGTCGCACAGGGGGCGGAGGAGACCCAGTACTTC. Its translation is CSVAQGAEETQYF.

The chain carries TRBV18 and TRBJ2-7; perhaps TRBD1 as D (5 bases). CDR1 is KGHSH, CDR2 LQKENI, per germline. Trimming took off 5 bases at V and 0 bases at J, with 14 bases between the two ends. This CDR3 is 15 amino acids long. The CDR3 DNA is TGTGCCAGCTCAGCAGGGTCCACCGTCTCCTACGAGCAGTACTTC. It is translated as CASSAGSTVSYEQYF.

This chain joins TRBV20-1 and TRBJ1-4; no clear D. The CDR3 is made up of 13 amino acids. The V end lost 3 bases, the J end lost 0 bases, and 5 bases lay between the germline ends. CDR1 is DFQATT, CDR2 SNEGSKA, per germline (reference sequence). The chain's CDR3 is CSAREPTNEKLFF. CDR3 nucleotides: TGCAGTGCTAGGGAGCCAACTAATGAAAAACTGTTTTTT.

This chain uses TRBV23-1 with TRBJ1-2, with D perhaps matching TRBD1 (6 bases). TRBV23-1 counts as an open reading frame of uncertain function. The V end was cut by 0 bases, the J end by 8 bases, with 16 bases between. The CDR3 runs 15 residues. The DNA for the CDR3 is TGCGCCAGCAGTCAATCGGAGCGGGGGCGAGGGGGCTACACCTTC. This gives the protein CASSQSERGRGGYTF.

This chain joins TRBV28 and TRBJ1-5; D gene uncertain. Germline CDR1 reads MDHEN; CDR2 reads SYDVKM. V was pared by 6 bases and J by 2 bases, with 14 bases between. There are 15 residues in the CDR3. The CDR3 DNA follows: TGTGCCAGCAGCCCAGCGTCCGCAGGCAATCAGCCCCAGCATTTT. Translated: CASSPASAGNQPQHF.

The genes are TRBV12-2 and TRBJ1-2; TRBD1, the table's D call, lacks a check against the DNA. TRBV12-2 is shown as a pseudogene. This CDR3 has 15 residues. CDR3 sequence (DNA): TGTGCAAGTCGCTTAGCGGGGACCCACGGCAATGGCTACACCTTC. It yields the protein CASRLAGTHGNGYTF.